A selection of T cell receptor beta chains follows, all from one sample in a study of T cells after yellow fever vaccination. TCRdb reprocessed the 5' RACE reads via MiXCR and lists one record per CDR3 protein. This sample has some 400,000 distinct CDR3 sequences, with 18% found just once. Here the sequenced sample was PBMCs, taken before the yellow fever booster vaccination. Every receptor here comes from a man in his late teens or twenties who received the YFV17D yellow fever vaccine. CDR3s include the opening cysteine and the closing phenylalanine or tryptophan. D genes are given only for firm matches. Clone size is stated in some rows and not others, as once, few, many or a class when expanded.

cdr3_length	v_call	clone_size	d_call	j_call	cdr3_aa	cdr3_nt
15	TRBV3-1	.	.	TRBJ2-5	CASSQDPPGAETQYF	TGTGCCAGCAGCCAAGATCCCCCAGGGGCTGAGACCCAGTACTTC
17	TRBV4-3	.	TRBD1	TRBJ1-5	CASSQEVWAGGDQPQHF	TGCGCCAGCAGCCAAGAAGTATGGGCAGGGGGCGACCAGCCCCAGCATTTT
14	TRBV30	.	.	TRBJ1-6	CAWSVEGGGSPLHF	TGTGCCTGGAGTGTGGAGGGGGGCGGTTCACCCCTCCACTTT
18	TRBV4-2	.	TRBD2	TRBJ2-2	CASSQRVVGGANTGELFF	TGTGCCAGCAGCCAGAGGGTTGTGGGGGGGGCGAACACCGGGGAGCTGTTTTTT
15	TRBV28	few	.	TRBJ2-5	CASSSPRTAQETQYF	TGTGCCAGCAGTTCACCCCGGACAGCTCAAGAGACCCAGTACTTC
16	TRBV18	.	TRBD2	TRBJ2-5	CASSRLAGGRQETQYF	TGTGCCAGCTCCCGCCTAGCGGGGGGACGCCAAGAGACCCAGTACTTC
14	TRBV3-1	few	TRBD1	TRBJ2-7	CASSQVTGDYEQYF	TGTGCCAGCAGCCAAGTCACAGGGGACTACGAGCAGTACTTC
13	TRBV7-2	.	.	TRBJ1-2	CASSRQQGTGYTF	TGTGCCAGCAGCCGACAACAGGGAACCGGCTACACCTTC
16	TRBV3-1	once	TRBD1	TRBJ2-5	CASSPSPTGGRSAQYF	TGTGCCAGCAGCCCAAGCCCTACAGGGGGGAGGTCGGCCCAGTACTTC
14	TRBV6-5	.	.	TRBJ1-1	CASSYSTSNTEAFF	TGTGCCAGCAGTTACTCGACGTCGAACACTGAAGCTTTCTTT
16	TRBV5-1	.	.	TRBJ1-1	CASSSFPGVLPTEAFF	TGCGCCAGCAGCTCATTCCCAGGGGTACTCCCGACTGAAGCTTTCTTT
14	TRBV29-1	.	TRBD2	TRBJ2-3	CSVDTGGTSDTQYF	TGCAGCGTTGACACCGGGGGGACTTCAGATACGCAGTATTTT
16	TRBV7-9	.	TRBD2	TRBJ2-7	CASSPRSSGGATEQYF	TGTGCCAGCAGCCCGAGGTCGAGCGGGGGGGCCACCGAGCAGTACTTC
16	TRBV12-3/TRBV12-4	many	TRBD1	TRBJ1-2	CASSLGRTGGGRGYTF	TGTGCCAGCAGTTTAGGGAGGACAGGGGGCGGTCGTGGCTACACCTTC
13	TRBV5-5	few	.	TRBJ1-2	CASSPRTENGYTF	TGTGCCAGCAGCCCAAGGACAGAGAATGGCTACACCTTC
11	TRBV7-9	few	.	TRBJ2-5	CASRRRGTQYF	TGTGCCAGCAGACGAAGAGGGACCCAGTACTTC
15	TRBV18	few	TRBD1	TRBJ1-2	CASSPQGTGGYGYTF	TGTGCCAGCTCACCCCAAGGGACAGGGGGCTATGGCTACACCTTC
14	TRBV12-3/TRBV12-4	.	TRBD2	TRBJ2-4	CASSFGPGGNIQYF	TGTGCCAGCAGTTTTGGCCCCGGGGGGAACATTCAGTACTTC
14	TRBV27	.	TRBD1	TRBJ1-4	CASSQGQINEKLFF	TGTGCCAGCAGTCAGGGACAGATCAATGAAAAACTGTTTTTT
15	TRBV4-3	.	.	TRBJ1-1	CASSQGVGRFTEAFF	TGCGCCAGCAGCCAAGGGGTGGGGAGATTTACTGAAGCTTTCTTT
15	TRBV21-1	few	.	TRBJ2-5	CASSKEGGGDETQYF	TGTGCCAGCAGCAAAGAGGGGGGTGGGGATGAGACCCAGTACTTC
14	TRBV5-4	.	.	TRBJ1-2	CASSPWGFNYGYTF	TGTGCCAGCAGCCCCTGGGGGTTTAACTATGGCTACACCTTC
11	TRBV20-1	many	.	TRBJ2-5	CSASFGETQYF	TGCAGTGCTAGTTTCGGAGAGACCCAGTACTTC
14	TRBV18	few	.	TRBJ2-3	CASAKGADRQEQYF	TGTGCCAGCGCTAAAGGGGCAGACCGACAGGAGCAGTATTTT
14	TRBV2	few	.	TRBJ2-5	CASLRAAYQETQYF	TGTGCCAGCCTTCGAGCGGCGTACCAAGAGACCCAGTACTTC
15	TRBV15	.	.	TRBJ1-2	CATSRDWGRNYGYTF	TGTGCCACCAGCAGAGATTGGGGCCGCAACTATGGCTACACCTTC
15	TRBV5-6	.	TRBD2	TRBJ2-5	CASNEPGGLEETQYF	TGTGCCAGCAATGAACCGGGGGGTCTCGAAGAGACCCAGTACTTC
18	TRBV27	few	TRBD1	TRBJ2-2	CASSLTPGQGAGRGELFF	TGTGCCAGCAGTTTAACCCCGGGACAGGGGGCGGGACGCGGGGAGCTGTTTTTT
13	TRBV12-3/TRBV12-4	.	TRBD2	TRBJ2-4	CASSLTSGNIQYF	TGTGCCAGCAGTTTAACTAGCGGGAACATTCAGTACTTC
14	TRBV7-3	few	.	TRBJ2-2	CASSFGPHTGELFF	TGTGCCAGCAGCTTTGGGCCTCACACCGGGGAGCTGTTTTTT
17	TRBV18	.	TRBD1	TRBJ1-3	CASSALGQGTSGNTIYF	TGTGCCAGCTCAGCCCTCGGACAGGGAACCTCTGGAAACACCATATATTTT
13	TRBV2	many	TRBD1	TRBJ1-3	CASNGQAGNTIYF	TGTGCCAGTAACGGACAGGCTGGAAACACCATATATTTT
13	TRBV10-2	.	TRBD1	TRBJ2-3	CASVTGGTDTQYF	TGCGCCAGCGTTACAGGGGGCACAGATACGCAGTATTTT
12	TRBV2	.	.	TRBJ1-1	CASTPEGPRAFF	TGTGCCAGCACCCCGGAAGGCCCTCGAGCTTTCTTT
14	TRBV7-9	.	TRBD2	TRBJ2-7	CASSRSGGGYEQYF	TGTGCCAGCAGCCGTAGCGGGGGTGGATACGAGCAGTACTTC
16	TRBV4-1	.	TRBD1	TRBJ1-3	CASSPFRGTGRNTIYF	TGCGCCAGCAGCCCGTTCCGTGGGACAGGGCGGAACACCATATATTTT
15	TRBV12-3/TRBV12-4	many	.	TRBJ1-3	CASSLGRVPGNTIYF	TGTGCCAGCAGTTTAGGCAGGGTCCCTGGAAACACCATATATTTT
15	TRBV3-1	few	.	TRBJ1-2	CASSRTDPNNYGYTF	TGTGCCAGCAGTCGGACAGATCCGAATAACTATGGCTACACCTTC
11	TRBV29-1	.	.	TRBJ2-7	CSVGTDYEQYF	TGCAGCGTTGGGACAGATTACGAGCAGTACTTC
15	TRBV4-2	many	TRBD2	TRBJ2-1	CASSQGAGGLDEQFF	TGTGCCAGCAGCCAAGGAGCGGGGGGGCTTGATGAGCAGTTCTTC
13	TRBV14	.	TRBD1	TRBJ2-7	CASSQRQGTEQYF	TGTGCCAGCAGCCAAAGACAGGGAACGGAGCAGTACTTC
13	TRBV6-6	many	.	TRBJ1-5	CASYGDWDQPQHF	TGTGCCAGCTACGGCGATTGGGATCAGCCCCAGCATTTT
18	TRBV5-5	.	TRBD1	TRBJ2-1	CASSLGFYRQGEGGEQFF	TGTGCCAGCAGCTTAGGTTTTTATCGCCAGGGGGAAGGCGGCGAGCAGTTCTTC
14	TRBV7-9	once	.	TRBJ2-5	CASSRGFGGETQYF	TGTGCCAGCAGCCGGGGGTTTGGTGGAGAGACCCAGTACTTC
15	TRBV15	few	TRBD2	TRBJ2-7	CATSRGATSGYEQYF	TGTGCCACCAGCAGGGGAGCGACTAGCGGATACGAGCAGTACTTC
13	TRBV3-1	.	TRBD2	TRBJ2-5	CASSWGGSETQYF	TGTGCCAGCAGCTGGGGGGGGTCGGAGACCCAGTACTTC
16	TRBV11-2	few	TRBD2	TRBJ2-3	CASSFLAGGFSDTQYF	TGTGCCAGCAGCTTTTTAGCGGGGGGTTTCTCAGATACGCAGTATTTT
13	TRBV20-1	many	TRBD2	TRBJ2-7	CSGASGDPYEQYF	TGCAGTGGGGCTAGCGGGGACCCCTACGAGCAGTACTTC
16	TRBV20-1	.	TRBD1	TRBJ1-5	CSAIITGADSNQPQHF	TGCAGTGCTATCATTACAGGGGCAGATAGCAATCAGCCCCAGCATTTT
15	TRBV20-1	.	.	TRBJ1-2	CSAPTRDGVYYGYTF	TGCAGTGCTCCTACCAGGGACGGAGTTTACTATGGCTACACCTTC
17	TRBV5-5	.	.	TRBJ2-6	CASRAGTRYSGANVLTF	TGTGCCAGCAGGGCCGGGACCCGATACTCTGGGGCCAACGTCCTGACTTTC
16	TRBV4-1	.	.	TRBJ2-3	CASSQVPGVSTDTQYF	TGCGCCAGCAGCCAAGTTCCGGGGGTTTCGACGGATACGCAGTATTTT
16	TRBV7-9	few	.	TRBJ1-4	CASSAISGDLYEKLFF	TGTGCCAGCAGCGCCATCTCAGGGGACTTATATGAAAAACTGTTTTTT
15	TRBV12-3/TRBV12-4	few	TRBD1	TRBJ1-1	CASRHHRGPNTEAFF	TGTGCCAGCAGGCACCATAGGGGGCCGAACACTGAAGCTTTCTTT
13	TRBV6-6	few	TRBD1	TRBJ1-1	CASSYPGQGEAFF	TGTGCCAGCAGTTACCCTGGACAGGGTGAAGCTTTCTTT
17	TRBV10-2	few	.	TRBJ2-1	CASSESAGGLGWNEQFF	TGCGCCAGCAGTGAGTCGGCCGGGGGGCTGGGGTGGAATGAGCAGTTCTTC
13	TRBV7-2	.	.	TRBJ2-5	CASSWDWKETQYF	TGTGCCAGCAGCTGGGACTGGAAGGAGACCCAGTACTTC
21	TRBV15	few	TRBD1	TRBJ2-4	CATSRAGTGESWTEAKNIQYF	TGTGCCACCAGCAGGGCCGGGACAGGGGAATCGTGGACCGAGGCCAAAAACATTCAGTACTTC